This passage covers 7 T cell receptor beta chains from one sample sequenced in a study of cytomegalovirus exposure and HLA in healthy donors (dated by TCRdb to 2015 to 2018). Library preparation employed the immunoSEQ multiplex PCR assay. For the multiplex PCR, a mixture combining 60 forward primers for TCR Vbeta segments and 13 reverse primers for TCR Jbeta segments was used. TCRdb's version of the immuneACCESS table is confined to in-frame rearrangements and falls short of the full clone set. An unresolved V gene accounts for under half of the shortfall where checked; the remainder is of unknown origin. This sample gives roughly 150,000 clones in total; approximately 88% of them show up just once. Of the sample, roughly 1.4% falls within the top ten clones. The sequencing sample was made of PBMCs. The source of these receptors is a woman in her late teens or twenties in good health and CMV-seronegative.

V is TRBV5-4 and J is TRBJ1-6; 9 positions agree with TRBD1. The ends lost 0 bases at V and 7 bases at J; junction bases unmatched: 2. Germline-derived CDR1 and CDR2 are SGHNT and YYREEE (reference sequence). CDR3 length: 15 amino acids. CDR3 in amino acids: CASSLGGTGNSPLHF. The CDR3 region has the DNA TGTGCCAGCAGCTTGGGCGGGACAGGGAATTCACCCCTCCACTTT. Based on the CDR3 plus reference TRBV5-4 and TRBJ1-6, the full variable domain is ETGVTQSPTHLIKTRGQQVTLRCSSQSGHNTVSWYQQALGQGPQFIFQYYREEENGRGNFPPRFSGLQFPNYSSELNVNALELDDSALYLCASSLGGTGNSPLHFGNGTRLTVT.

The gene calls are TRBV7-9 and TRBJ1-1; a weak D match, TRBD1 (5 bases). Germline V lookup: CDR1 SEHNR, CDR2 FQNEAQ (reference sequence). V gave up 3 bases and J gave up 1 base, with 9 bases separating them. CDR3 length equals 14 residues. The CDR3 reads CASSFTQGNTEAFF. CDR3 nucleotides: TGTGCCAGCAGCTTCACCCAGGGGAACACTGAAGCTTTCTTT.

The gene calls are TRBV4-1 and TRBJ2-7; TRBD1 matches 7 bases. The CDR3 totals 15 residues. V shed 0 bases and J 6 bases; nucleotides not matched to a gene: 8. Germline V gene lookup returns CDR1 MGHRA and CDR2 YSYEKL. The CDR3 DNA reads TGCGCCAGCAGCCAAGACAGGGGGTCCCTTCGCGAGCAGTACTTC. It encodes CASSQDRGSLREQYF.

The J gene is TRBJ2-7, the V gene TRBV2; D gene ambiguous. This CDR3 spans 13 amino acids. Germline lookup yields CDR1 SNHLY and CDR2 FYNNEI. Trimming took off 2 bases at V and 3 bases at J, with 8 bases between the two ends. The CDR3 here is CASSEPPHYEQYF. CDR3 bases: TGTGCCAGCAGTGAACCCCCCCACTACGAGCAGTACTTC.

A single count supports this clone. This chain connects TRBV6-6 to TRBJ1-2; 7 positions match TRBD1. V shed 2 bases, J shed 2 bases, and the junction held 8 bases outside the gene matches. The CDR3 runs 16 residues. Germline values: CDR1 MNHNY, CDR2 SVGAGI (reference sequence). In DNA form, the CDR3 reads TGTGCCAGCAGTTACAGTTTGGGACAGACCAACTATGGCTACACCTTC. Translated, it gives CASSYSLGQTNYGYTF.

CDR3 protein: CATSRDSPAAGRANEQFF. CDR3 DNA sequence: TGTGCCACCAGCAGAGATTCTCCTGCAGCGGGGAGAGCGAATGAGCAGTTCTTC. The genes are TRBV15 and TRBJ2-1; 7 bases are shared with TRBD2. This CDR3 has 18 amino acids. Germline lookup yields CDR1 LNHNV and CDR2 YYDKDF (reference sequence). With V trimmed by 0 bases and J by 7 bases, 15 bases remained unmatched.

The chain combines TRBV6-5 with TRBJ2-2; TRBD1 aligns across 8 bases. J lost 1 base, V lost 6 bases, and 4 bases had no gene match. The CDR3 is 15 amino acids. In germline, CDR1 is MNHEY, CDR2 SVGAGI. The DNA for the CDR3 is TGTGCCAGCAGGTCCGGGACAGGGAACACCGGGGAGCTGTTTTTT. Translating it yields CASRSGTGNTGELFF.